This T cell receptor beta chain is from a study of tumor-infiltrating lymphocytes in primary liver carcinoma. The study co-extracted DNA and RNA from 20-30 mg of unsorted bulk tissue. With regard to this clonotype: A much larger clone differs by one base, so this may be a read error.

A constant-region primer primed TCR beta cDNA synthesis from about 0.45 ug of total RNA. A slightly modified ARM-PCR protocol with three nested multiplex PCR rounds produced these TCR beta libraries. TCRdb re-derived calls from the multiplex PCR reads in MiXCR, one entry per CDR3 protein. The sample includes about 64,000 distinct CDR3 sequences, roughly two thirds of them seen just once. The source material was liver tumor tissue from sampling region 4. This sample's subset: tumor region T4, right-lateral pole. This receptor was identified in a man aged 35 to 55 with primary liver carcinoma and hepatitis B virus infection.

CDR3 sequence reads: CASSAAGTEGDTRYF. The CDR3 bases are TGCGCCAGCAGCGCTGCCGGGACTGAGGGAGATACGCGGTATTTT. This chain uses TRBV5-1 with TRBJ2-3, with D possibly being TRBD2 (6 bases). Looked up from germline, CDR1 is SGHRS and CDR2 is YFSETQ. CDR3 size: 15 residues.